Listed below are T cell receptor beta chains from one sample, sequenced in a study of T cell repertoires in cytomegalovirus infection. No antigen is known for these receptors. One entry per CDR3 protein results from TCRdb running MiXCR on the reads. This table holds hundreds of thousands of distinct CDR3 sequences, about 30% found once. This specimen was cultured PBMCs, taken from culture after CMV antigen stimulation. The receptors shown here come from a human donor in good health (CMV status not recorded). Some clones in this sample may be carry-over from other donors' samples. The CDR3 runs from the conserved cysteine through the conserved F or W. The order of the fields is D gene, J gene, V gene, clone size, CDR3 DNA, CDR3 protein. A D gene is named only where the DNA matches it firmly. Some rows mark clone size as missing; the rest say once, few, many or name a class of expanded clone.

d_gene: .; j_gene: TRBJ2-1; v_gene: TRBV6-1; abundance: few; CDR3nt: TGTGCCAGCACTGAGGGTGACAATGAGCAGTTCTTC; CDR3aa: CASTEGDNEQFF
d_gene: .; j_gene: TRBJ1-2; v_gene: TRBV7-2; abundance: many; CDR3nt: TGTGCCAGCAGCTTAGCGTACCGGCTTTTGGGCTATGGCTACACCTTC; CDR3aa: CASSLAYRLLGYGYTF
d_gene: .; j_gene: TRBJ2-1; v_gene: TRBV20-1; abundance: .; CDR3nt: TGCAGTGGAGGCCAGTTCTACAATGAGCAGTTCTTC; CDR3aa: CSGGQFYNEQFF
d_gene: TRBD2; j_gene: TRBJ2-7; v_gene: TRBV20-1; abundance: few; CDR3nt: TGCAGTGCTAGAGATATGAGCGGGGAGGAGGAGCAGTACTTC; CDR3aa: CSARDMSGEEEQYF
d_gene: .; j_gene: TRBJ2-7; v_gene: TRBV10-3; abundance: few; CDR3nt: TGTGCCATCAGTGCAGCAACCTCCTACGAGCAGTACTTC; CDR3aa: CAISAATSYEQYF
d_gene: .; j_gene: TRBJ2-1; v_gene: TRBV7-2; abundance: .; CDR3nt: TGTGCCAGCAGCTTCCTAGGCCCCCTGTACAATGAGCAGTTCTTC; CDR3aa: CASSFLGPLYNEQFF
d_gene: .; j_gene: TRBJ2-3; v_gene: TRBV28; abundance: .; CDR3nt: TGTGCCAGCAGTTTCTCGGTATCTAGCACAGATACGCAGTATTTT; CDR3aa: CASSFSVSSTDTQYF
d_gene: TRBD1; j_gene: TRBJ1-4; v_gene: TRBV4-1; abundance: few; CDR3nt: TGCGCCAGCAGCCCCCACAGGGGTGTTAAGGGAACAACTAATGAAAAACTGTTTTTT; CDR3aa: CASSPHRGVKGTTNEKLFF
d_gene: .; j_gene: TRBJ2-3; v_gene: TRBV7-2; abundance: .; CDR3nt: TGTGCCAGCAGCCCGGGCGCGGCCCCAGATACGCAGTATTTT; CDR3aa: CASSPGAAPDTQYF
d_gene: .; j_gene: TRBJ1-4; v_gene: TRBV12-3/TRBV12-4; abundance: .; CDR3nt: TGTGCCAGCAGTCCAGGGTTTGGGTATGAAAAACTGTTTTTT; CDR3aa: CASSPGFGYEKLFF
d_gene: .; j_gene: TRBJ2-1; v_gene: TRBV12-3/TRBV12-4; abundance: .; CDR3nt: TGTGCCAGCAGTTTCGGCACAGTCTCCTACAATGAGCAGTTCTTC; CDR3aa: CASSFGTVSYNEQFF
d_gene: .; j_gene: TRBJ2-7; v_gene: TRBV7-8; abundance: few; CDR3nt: TGTGCCAGCAGCTTAGGGGCAGGGGATTCCTACGAGCAGTACTTC; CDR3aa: CASSLGAGDSYEQYF
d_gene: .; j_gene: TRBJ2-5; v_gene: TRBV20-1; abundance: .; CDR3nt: TGCAGTGCTATTATCCGAACGGAGACCCAGTACTTC; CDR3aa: CSAIIRTETQYF
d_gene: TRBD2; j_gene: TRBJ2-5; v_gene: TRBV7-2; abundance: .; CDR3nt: TGTGCCAGCAGCGTCCTTCCGACTAGCGGACAAGAGACCCAGTACTTC; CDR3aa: CASSVLPTSGQETQYF
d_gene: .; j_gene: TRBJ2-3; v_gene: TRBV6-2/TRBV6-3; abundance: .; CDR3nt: TGTGCCAGCACCCGAAAGGGGTTATACACAGATACGCAGTATTTT; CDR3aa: CASTRKGLYTDTQYF
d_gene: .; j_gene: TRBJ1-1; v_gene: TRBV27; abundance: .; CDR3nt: TGTGCCAGCAGTTGGGCCCTGGGCACTGAAGCTTTCTTT; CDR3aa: CASSWALGTEAFF
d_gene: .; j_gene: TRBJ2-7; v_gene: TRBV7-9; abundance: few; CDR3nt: TGTGCCAGCAGCTTATCTGGACACCTACCCTACGAGCAGTACTTC; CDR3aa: CASSLSGHLPYEQYF
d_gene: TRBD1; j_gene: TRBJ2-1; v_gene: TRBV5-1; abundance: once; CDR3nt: TGCGCCAGCAGCCCGGGACAGCCCAGCAATGAGCAGTTCTTC; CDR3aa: CASSPGQPSNEQFF
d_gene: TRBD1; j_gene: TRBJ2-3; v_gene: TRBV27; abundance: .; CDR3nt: TGTGCCAGCAGTTCCAAGGGGGCTTGGACCACAGATACGCAGTATTTT; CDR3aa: CASSSKGAWTTDTQYF
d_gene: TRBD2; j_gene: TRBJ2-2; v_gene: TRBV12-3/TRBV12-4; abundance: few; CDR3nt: TGTGCCAGCAGCCCGGGGGGGCTCACCGGGGAGCTGTTTTTT; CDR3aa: CASSPGGLTGELFF
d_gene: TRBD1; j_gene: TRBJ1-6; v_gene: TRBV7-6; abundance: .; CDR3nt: TGTGCCAGCAGCCAAGGGGGACAGTTCACTTCACCCCTCCACTTT; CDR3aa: CASSQGGQFTSPLHF
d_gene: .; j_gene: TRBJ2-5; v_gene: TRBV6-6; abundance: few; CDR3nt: TGTGCCAGCAGCTACGGACTGAGGGCGGGAGAGACCCAGTACTTC; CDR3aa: CASSYGLRAGETQYF
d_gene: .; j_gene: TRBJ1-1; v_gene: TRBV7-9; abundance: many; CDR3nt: TGTGCCAGCAGCCAGAGGGGGAGCACTGAAGCTTTCTTT; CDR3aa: CASSQRGSTEAFF
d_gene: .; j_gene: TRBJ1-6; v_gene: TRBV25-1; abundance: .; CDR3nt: TGTGCCAGCAGTGAATACCACAGTACAGGGTTCGGATCACCCCTCCACTTT; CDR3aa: CASSEYHSTGFGSPLHF
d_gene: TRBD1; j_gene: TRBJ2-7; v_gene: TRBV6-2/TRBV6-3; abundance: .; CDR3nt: TGTGCCAGCAGTCACAGGGGAGCCGAGCAGTACTTC; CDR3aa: CASSHRGAEQYF
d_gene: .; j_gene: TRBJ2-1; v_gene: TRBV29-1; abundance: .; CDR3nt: TGCAGCGTTTCCGTTGGGGGCAATGAGCAGTTCTTC; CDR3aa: CSVSVGGNEQFF
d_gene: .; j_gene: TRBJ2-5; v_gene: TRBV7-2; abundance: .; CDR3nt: TGTGCCAGCAGCTCCGGGCTAGTGGTAGAGACCCAGTACTTC; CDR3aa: CASSSGLVVETQYF
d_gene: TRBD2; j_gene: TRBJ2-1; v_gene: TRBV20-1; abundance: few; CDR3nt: TGCAGTGCTTTCGTAGCGGGAGTTAACAATGAGCAGTTCTTC; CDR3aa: CSAFVAGVNNEQFF
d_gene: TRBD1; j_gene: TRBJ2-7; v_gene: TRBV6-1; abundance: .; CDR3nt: TGTGCCAGCGGGAGACAGGGACAGTACGAGCAGTACTTC; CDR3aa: CASGRQGQYEQYF
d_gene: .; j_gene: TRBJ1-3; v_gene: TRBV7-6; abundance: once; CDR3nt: TGTGCCAGCAGCTTAGCGGGTAGATTCTCTGGAAACACCATATATTTT; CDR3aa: CASSLAGRFSGNTIYF
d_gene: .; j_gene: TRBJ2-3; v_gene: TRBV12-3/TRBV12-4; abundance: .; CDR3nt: TGTGCCAGCAGTTTGGGGGGACACAGCACAGATACGCAGTATTTT; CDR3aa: CASSLGGHSTDTQYF
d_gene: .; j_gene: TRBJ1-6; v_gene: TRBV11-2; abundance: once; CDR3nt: TGTGCCAGCAGCTTAATCGGGACCTATTCACCCCTCCACTTT; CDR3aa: CASSLIGTYSPLHF
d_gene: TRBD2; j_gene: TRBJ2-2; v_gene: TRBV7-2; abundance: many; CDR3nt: TGTGCCAGCAGCTCAGAGGCGGGAGCGTACACCGGGGAGCTGTTTTTT; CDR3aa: CASSSEAGAYTGELFF
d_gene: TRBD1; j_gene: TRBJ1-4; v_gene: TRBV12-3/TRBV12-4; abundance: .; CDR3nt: TGTGCCAGCAGCCCCAGGGGGTGGGGTGAAAAACTGTTTTTT; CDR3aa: CASSPRGWGEKLFF
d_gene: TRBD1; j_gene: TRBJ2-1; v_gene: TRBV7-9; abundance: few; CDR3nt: TGTGCCAGCAGCTTAGCGTCGAGGGCAGGGGGTCATTTTTTGCTGTTCTTC; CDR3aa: CASSLASRAGGHFLLFF
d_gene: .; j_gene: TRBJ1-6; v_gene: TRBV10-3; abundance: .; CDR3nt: TGTGCCATCAGTGAGTCGACCCTACAGGGCCGTGGGACACCCCTCCACTTT; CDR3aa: CAISESTLQGRGTPLHF
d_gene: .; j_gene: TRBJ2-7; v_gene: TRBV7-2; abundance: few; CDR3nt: TGTGCCAGCAGCTTAGAAGGGGGCGGGATTCCCTACGAGCAGTACTTC; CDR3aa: CASSLEGGGIPYEQYF
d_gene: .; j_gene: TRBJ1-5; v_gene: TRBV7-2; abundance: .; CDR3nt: TGTGCCAGCAGCCCAGAGGTCCATCAGCCCCAGCATTTT; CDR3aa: CASSPEVHQPQHF
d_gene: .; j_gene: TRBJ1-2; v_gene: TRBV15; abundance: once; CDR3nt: TGTGCCACCAGCAGAGATGTGGGCAGACACTATGGCTACACCTTC; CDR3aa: CATSRDVGRHYGYTF
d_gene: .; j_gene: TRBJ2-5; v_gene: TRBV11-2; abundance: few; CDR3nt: TGTGCCAGCAGCTGGAACCAAGAGACCCAGTACTTC; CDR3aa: CASSWNQETQYF
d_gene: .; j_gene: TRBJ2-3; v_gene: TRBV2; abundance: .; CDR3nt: TGTGCCAGCAGTGTAATCAGGGCCGAGGATACGCAGTATTTT; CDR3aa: CASSVIRAEDTQYF
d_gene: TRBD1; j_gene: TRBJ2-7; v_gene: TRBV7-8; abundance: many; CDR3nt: TGTGCCAGCAGCTTGGAGCAGGGGGATTTCCTTTTTCCCTACGAGCAGTACTTC; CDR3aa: CASSLEQGDFLFPYEQYF
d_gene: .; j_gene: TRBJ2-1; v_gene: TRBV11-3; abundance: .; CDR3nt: TGTGCCAGCAGCCCCGACAAAGTTGAGCAGTTCTTC; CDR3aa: CASSPDKVEQFF
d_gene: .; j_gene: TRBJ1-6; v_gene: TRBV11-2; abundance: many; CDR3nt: TGTGCCAGCAGCTTCCAGGGAAATTCACCCCTCCACTTT; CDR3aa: CASSFQGNSPLHF
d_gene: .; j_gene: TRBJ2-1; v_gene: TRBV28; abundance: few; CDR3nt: TGTGCCAGCAGTCCAATATATAGGACAACCCCGAATAACAATGAGCAGTTCTTC; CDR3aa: CASSPIYRTTPNNNEQFF
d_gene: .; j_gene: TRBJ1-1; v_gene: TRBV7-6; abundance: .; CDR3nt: TGTGCCAGCCGCCCCCTCTCCACGGTGGACACTGAAGCTTTCTTT; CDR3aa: CASRPLSTVDTEAFF
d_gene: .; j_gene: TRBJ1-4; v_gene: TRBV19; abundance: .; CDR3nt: TGTGCCAGTAGTACCCACCGTCCCAGCGAAAAACTGTTTTTT; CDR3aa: CASSTHRPSEKLFF
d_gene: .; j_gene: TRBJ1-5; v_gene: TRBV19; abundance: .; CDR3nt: TGTGCCAGTCGGGGAATAACAGGGAATCAGCCCCAGCATTTT; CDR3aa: CASRGITGNQPQHF
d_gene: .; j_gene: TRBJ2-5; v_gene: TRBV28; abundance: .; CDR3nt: TGTGCCAGCAGCACTCCGGGACGGGGTTGGGAGACCCAGTACTTC; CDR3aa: CASSTPGRGWETQYF
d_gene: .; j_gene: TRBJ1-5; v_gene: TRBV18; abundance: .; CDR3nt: TGTGCCAGCCACGACAGTAGCAATCAGCCCCAGCATTTT; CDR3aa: CASHDSSNQPQHF
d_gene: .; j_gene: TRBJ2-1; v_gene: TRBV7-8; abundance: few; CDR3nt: TGTGCCAGCAGTTCTCCTCTCGGGTTTAATGAGCAGTTCTTC; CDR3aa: CASSSPLGFNEQFF
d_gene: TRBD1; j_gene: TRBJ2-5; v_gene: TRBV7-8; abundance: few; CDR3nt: TGTGCCAGCAGCATACAGGGGATGGAGACCCAGTACTTC; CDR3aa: CASSIQGMETQYF
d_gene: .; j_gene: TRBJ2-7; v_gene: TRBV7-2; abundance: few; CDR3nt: TGTGCCAGCAGCTTGGCTAGTGGGTTCTACGAGCAGTACTTC; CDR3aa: CASSLASGFYEQYF
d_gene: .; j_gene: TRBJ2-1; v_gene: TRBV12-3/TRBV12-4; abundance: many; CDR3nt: TGTGCCAGCAGTCCCCTGGCGGGGGCTTACAATGAGCAGTTCTTC; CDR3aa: CASSPLAGAYNEQFF
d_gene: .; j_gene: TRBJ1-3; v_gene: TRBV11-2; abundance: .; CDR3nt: TGTGCCAGCACCACCTCCAAGAGGGCCAGGGTGGGCGGAAACACCATATATTTT; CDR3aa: CASTTSKRARVGGNTIYF
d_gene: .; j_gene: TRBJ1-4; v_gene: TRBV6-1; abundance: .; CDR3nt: TGTGCCAGCAGTACCCTCAGGCAGCCAAATGAAAAACTGTTTTTT; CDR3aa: CASSTLRQPNEKLFF
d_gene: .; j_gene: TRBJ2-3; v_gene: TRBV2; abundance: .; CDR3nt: TGTGCCAGCAGTGAAATTAGCGGAGATACGCAGTATTTT; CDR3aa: CASSEISGDTQYF
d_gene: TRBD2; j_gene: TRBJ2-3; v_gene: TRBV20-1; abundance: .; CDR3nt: TGCAGTGCTAGAGGCGGGGGGACCAAATACATAAATACGCAGTATTTT; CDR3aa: CSARGGGTKYINTQYF